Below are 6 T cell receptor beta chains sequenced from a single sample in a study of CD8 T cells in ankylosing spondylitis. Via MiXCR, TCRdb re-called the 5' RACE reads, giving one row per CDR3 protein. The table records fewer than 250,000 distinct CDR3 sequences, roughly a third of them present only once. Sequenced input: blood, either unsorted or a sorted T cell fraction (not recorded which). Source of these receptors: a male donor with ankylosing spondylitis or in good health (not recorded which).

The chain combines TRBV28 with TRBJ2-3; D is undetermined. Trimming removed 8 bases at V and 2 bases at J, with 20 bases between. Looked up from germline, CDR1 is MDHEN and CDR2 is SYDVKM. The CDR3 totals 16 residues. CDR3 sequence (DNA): TGTGCCAGCCTCGACGTTCAGCGCTCCTCCACAGATACGCAGTATTTT. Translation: CASLDVQRSSTDTQYF. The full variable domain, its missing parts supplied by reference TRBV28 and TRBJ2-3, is DVKVTQSSRYLVKRTGEKVFLECVQDMDHENMFWYRQDPGLGLRLIYFSYDVKMKEKGDIPEGYSVSREKKERFSLILESASTNQTSMYLCASLDVQRSSTDTQYFGPGTRLTVL.

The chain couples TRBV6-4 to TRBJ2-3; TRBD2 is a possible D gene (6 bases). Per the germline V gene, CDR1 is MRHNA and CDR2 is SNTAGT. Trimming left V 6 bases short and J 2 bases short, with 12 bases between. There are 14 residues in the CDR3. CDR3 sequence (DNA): TGTGCCAGCAGGAGGGACTCACCCACAGATACGCAGTATTTT. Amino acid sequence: CASRRDSPTDTQYF.

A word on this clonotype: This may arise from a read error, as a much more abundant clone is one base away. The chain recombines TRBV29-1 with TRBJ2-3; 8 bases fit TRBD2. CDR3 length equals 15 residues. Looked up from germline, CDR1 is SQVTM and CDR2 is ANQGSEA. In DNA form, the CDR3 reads TGCAGGGTTGCCATCGGGGGGGTAGCAAGGAATACGCAGTATTTT. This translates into CRVAIGGVARNTQYF.

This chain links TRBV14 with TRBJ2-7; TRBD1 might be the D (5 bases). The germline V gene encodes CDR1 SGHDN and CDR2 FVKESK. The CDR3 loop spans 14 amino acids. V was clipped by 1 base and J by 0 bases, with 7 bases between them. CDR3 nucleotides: TGTGCCAGCAGCCAAGGGGGCAGCTCCTACGAGCAGTACTTC. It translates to CASSQGGSSYEQYF.

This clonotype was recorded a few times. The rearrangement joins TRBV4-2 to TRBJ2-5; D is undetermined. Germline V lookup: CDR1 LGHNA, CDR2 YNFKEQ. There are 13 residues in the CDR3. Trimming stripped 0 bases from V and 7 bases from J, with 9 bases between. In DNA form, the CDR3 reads TGTGCCAGCAGCCAAGAGAATCCGGGGACCCAGTACTTC. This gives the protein CASSQENPGTQYF.

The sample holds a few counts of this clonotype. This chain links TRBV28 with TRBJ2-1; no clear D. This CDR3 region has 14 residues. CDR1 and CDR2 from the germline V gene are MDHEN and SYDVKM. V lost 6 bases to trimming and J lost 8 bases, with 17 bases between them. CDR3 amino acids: CASRNPRAGHEQFF. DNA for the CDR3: TGTGCCAGCAGAAACCCACGGGCCGGCCATGAGCAGTTCTTC.